This TCR beta chain was identified in a study of cytomegalovirus exposure and HLA in healthy donors. Study details: An earlier analysis found roughly 100 million unique TCR beta sequences from around 180 million T cells. Study results and caveats: Follow-up analysis found HLA locus-dependent TCR association rates, highest for DRB1 and lowest for HLA-C. In an earlier analysis, most TCR beta V segments were productive about 87% or about 30% of the time.

CDR3 length: 14 residues. Germline V lookup: CDR1 SGHVS, CDR2 FQNEAQ. Trimming at V came to 1 base and at J to 5 bases, leaving 4 bases not matched to a gene. PCR used 60 Vbeta primers and 13 Jbeta primers. TCRdb's copy holds only in-frame clones and misses some; the assay was immunoSEQ multiplex PCR. In the table there are about 170,000 clones, approximately 82% of which are singletons. In regard to this clone: Antigen specificity is unknown.

The TCR was taken from a male donor in good health and CMV-seronegative. The V call is TRBV7-8, the J call TRBJ1-1, with TRBD1 identical over 7 bases. The sequencing input was PBMCs. The CDR3 is CASSLDRGPTEAFF. CDR3 nucleotide sequence: TGTGCCAGCAGCTTAGATAGGGGGCCAACTGAAGCTTTCTTT. Based on the CDR3 plus reference TRBV7-8 and TRBJ1-1, the full variable domain is GAGVSQSPRYKVAKRGQDVALRCDPISGHVSLFWYQQALGQGPEFLTYFQNEAQLDKSGLPSDRFFAERPEGSVSTLKIQRTQQEDSAVYLCASSLDRGPTEAFFGQGTRLTVV.